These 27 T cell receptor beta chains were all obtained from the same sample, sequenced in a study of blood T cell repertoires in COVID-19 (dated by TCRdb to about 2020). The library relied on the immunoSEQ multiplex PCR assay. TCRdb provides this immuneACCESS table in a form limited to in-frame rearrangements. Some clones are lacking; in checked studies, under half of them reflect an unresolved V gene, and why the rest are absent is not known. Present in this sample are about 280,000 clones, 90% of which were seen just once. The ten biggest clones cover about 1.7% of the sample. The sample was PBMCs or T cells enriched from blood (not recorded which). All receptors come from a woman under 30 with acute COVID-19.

For the CDR3, the DNA is TGCGCCAGCAGCCAAGTAGCGGGAGAACGGGAGCAGTACTTC. This translates into CASSQVAGEREQYF. This chain joins TRBV4-3 and TRBJ2-7, with 9 positions matching TRBD2. V shed 1 base, J shed 7 bases, and the junction held 5 bases outside the gene matches. The germline gives CDR1 LGHNA, CDR2 YSLEER. This CDR3 is 14 amino acids long.

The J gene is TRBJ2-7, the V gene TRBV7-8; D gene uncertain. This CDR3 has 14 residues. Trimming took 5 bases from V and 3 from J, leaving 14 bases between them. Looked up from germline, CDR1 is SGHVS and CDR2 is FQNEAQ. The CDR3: CASSTHNVGYEQYF. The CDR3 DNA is TGTGCCAGCAGCACGCATAATGTCGGCTACGAGCAGTACTTC.

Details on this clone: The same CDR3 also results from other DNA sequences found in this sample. In DNA, the CDR3 is TGTGCCAGCAGCCCGTTAGCGGGAAGCTCCTACGAGCAGTACTTC. Its translation: CASSPLAGSSYEQYF. The chain joins TRBV6-5 to TRBJ2-7; TRBD2 aligns across 8 bases. Germline loops: CDR1 MNHEY, CDR2 SVGAGI. Trimming at V came to 6 bases and at J to 0 bases, leaving 7 bases not matched to a gene. This CDR3 spans 15 amino acids.

The CDR3 is CASSLRATGEFYEQYF. The CDR3 nucleotides read TGTGCCAGCAGCCTAAGGGCGACAGGGGAGTTCTACGAGCAGTACTTC. V gene TRBV11-2 combines with J gene TRBJ2-7; TRBD1 matches 8 bases. J gave up 3 bases and V 5 bases, and 12 bases lay outside the gene matches. The CDR3 spans 16 residues. The germline CDR1 and CDR2 sequences are SGHAT and FQNNGV.

CDR3 amino acids: CASTSSSYNEQFF. The CDR3, as DNA: TGTGCCAGCACGTCTAGCTCCTACAATGAGCAGTTCTTC. The chain is built from TRBV2 and TRBJ2-1; D not certain. The CDR3 is made up of 13 amino acids. Germline CDR1 SNHLY, CDR2 FYNNEI. V lost 7 bases and J 0 bases, leaving 7 bases between the germline ends.

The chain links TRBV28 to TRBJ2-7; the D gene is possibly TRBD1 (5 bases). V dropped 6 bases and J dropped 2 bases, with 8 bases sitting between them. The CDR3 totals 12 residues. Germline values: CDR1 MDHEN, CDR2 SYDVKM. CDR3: CASRAGTYEQYF. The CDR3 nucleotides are TGTGCCAGCAGGGCAGGGACCTACGAGCAGTACTTC.

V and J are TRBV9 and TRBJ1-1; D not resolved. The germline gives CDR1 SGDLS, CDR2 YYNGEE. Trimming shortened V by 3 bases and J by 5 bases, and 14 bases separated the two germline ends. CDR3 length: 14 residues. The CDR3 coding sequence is TGTGCCAGCAGCGCCCACCTTACGGGGACTGAAGCTTTCTTT. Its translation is CASSAHLTGTEAFF.

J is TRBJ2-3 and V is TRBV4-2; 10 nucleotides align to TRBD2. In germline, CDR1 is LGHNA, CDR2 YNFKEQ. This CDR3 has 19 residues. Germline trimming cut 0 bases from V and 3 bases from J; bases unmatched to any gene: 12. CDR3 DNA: TGTGCCAGCAGCCAAGATCTTGCTAGCGGGAGTGGTGGTACAGATACGCAGTATTTT. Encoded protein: CASSQDLASGSGGTDTQYF.

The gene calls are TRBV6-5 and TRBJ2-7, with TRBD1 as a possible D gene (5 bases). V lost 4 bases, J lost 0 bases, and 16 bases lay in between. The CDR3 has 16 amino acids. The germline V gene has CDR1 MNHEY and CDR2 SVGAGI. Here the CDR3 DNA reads TGTGCCAGCAGTTCCCCCGCACAGGAAATCTCCTACGAGCAGTACTTC. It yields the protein CASSSPAQEISYEQYF.

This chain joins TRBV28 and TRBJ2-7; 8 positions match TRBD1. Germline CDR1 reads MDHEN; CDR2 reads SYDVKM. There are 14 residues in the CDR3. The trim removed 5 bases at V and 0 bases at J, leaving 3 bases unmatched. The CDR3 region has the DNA TGTGCCAGCAGTCGGGACAGGCACTCCTACGAGCAGTACTTC. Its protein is CASSRDRHSYEQYF.

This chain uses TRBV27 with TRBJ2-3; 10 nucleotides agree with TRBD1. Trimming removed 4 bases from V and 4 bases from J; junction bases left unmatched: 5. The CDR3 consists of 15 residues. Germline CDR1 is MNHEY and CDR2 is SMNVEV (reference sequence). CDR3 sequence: CASSWTGGTADTQYF. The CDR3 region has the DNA TGTGCCAGCAGTTGGACAGGGGGAACGGCAGATACGCAGTATTTT.

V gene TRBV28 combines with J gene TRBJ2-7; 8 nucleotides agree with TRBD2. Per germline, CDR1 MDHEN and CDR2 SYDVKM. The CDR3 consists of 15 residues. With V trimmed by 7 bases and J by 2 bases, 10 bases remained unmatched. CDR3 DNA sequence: TGTGCCAGCAAACCAACTAGCGGAGGTCCCTACGAGCAGTACTTC. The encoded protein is CASKPTSGGPYEQYF.

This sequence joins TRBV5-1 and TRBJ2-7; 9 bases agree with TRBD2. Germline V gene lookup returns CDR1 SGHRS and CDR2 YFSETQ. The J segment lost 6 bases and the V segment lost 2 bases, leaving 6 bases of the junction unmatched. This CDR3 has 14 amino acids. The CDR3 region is CASSLAGGDSEQYF. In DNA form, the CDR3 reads TGCGCCAGCAGCTTAGCGGGAGGTGATTCCGAGCAGTACTTC.

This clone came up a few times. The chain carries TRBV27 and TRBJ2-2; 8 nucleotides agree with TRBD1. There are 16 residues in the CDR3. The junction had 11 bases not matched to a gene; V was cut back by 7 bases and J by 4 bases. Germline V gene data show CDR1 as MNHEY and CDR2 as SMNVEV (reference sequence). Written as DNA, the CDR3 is TGTGCCAGCACCGTAGCAGGGGGCGCGGGCACCGGGGAGCTGTTTTTT. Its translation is CASTVAGGAGTGELFF.

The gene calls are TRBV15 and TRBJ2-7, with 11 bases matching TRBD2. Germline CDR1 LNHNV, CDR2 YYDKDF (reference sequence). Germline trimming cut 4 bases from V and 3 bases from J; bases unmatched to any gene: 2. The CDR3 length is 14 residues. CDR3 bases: TGTGCCACCAGCACGGGACTAGCGGACTACGAGCAGTACTTC. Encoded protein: CATSTGLADYEQYF. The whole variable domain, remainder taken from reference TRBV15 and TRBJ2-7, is DAMVIQNPRYQVTQFGKPVTLSCSQTLNHNVMYWYQQKSSQAPKLLFHYYDKDFNNEADTPDNFQSRRPNTSFCFLDIRSPGLGDTAMYLCATSTGLADYEQYFGPGTRLTVT.

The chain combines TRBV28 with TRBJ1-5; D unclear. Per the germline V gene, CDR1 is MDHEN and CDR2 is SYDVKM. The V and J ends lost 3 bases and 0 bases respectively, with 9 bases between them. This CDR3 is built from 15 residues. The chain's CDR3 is CASSLAVGSNQPQHF. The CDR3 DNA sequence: TGTGCCAGCAGTTTGGCGGTTGGTAGCAATCAGCCCCAGCATTTT.

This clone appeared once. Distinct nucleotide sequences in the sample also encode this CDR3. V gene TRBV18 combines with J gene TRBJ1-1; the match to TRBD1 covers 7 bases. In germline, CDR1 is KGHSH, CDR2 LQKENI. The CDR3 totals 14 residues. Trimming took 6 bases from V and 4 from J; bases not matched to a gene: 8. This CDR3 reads CASSPRAGGTEAFF. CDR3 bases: TGTGCCAGCTCCCCCCGAGCAGGGGGCACTGAAGCTTTCTTT.

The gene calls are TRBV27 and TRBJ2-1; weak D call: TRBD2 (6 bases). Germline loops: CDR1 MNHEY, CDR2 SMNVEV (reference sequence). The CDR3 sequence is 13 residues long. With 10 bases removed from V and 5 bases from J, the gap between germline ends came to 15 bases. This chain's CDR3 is CATAGPRNNEQFF. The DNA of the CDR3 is TGTGCCACCGCGGGGCCAAGAAACAATGAGCAGTTCTTC.

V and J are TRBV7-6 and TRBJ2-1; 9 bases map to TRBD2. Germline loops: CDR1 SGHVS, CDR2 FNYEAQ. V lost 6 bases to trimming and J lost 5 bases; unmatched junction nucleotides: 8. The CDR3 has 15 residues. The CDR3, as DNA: TGTGCCAGCAGTCCCGGCGGGAGGGCCAACAATGAGCAGTTCTTC. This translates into CASSPGGRANNEQFF.

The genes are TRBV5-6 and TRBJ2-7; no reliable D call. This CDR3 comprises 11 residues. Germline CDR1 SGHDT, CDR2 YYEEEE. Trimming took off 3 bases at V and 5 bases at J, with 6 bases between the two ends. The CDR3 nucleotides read TGTGCCAGCAGCTACATAAACGAGCAGTACTTC. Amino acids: CASSYINEQYF.

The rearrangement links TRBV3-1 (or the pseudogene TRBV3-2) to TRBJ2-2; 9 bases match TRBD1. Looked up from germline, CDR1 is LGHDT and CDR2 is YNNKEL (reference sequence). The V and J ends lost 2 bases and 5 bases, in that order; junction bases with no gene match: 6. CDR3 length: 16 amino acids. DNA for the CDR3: TGTGCCAGCAGCCAACTGGACAGGGGATGGACCGGGGAGCTGTTTTTT. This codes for CASSQLDRGWTGELFF.

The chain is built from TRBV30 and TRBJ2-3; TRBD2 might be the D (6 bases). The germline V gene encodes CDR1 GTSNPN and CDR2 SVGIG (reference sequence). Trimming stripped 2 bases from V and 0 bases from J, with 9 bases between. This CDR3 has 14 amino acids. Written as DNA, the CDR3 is TGTGCCTGGAGTCGGGGGTCTAGCACAGATACGCAGTATTTT. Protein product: CAWSRGSSTDTQYF.

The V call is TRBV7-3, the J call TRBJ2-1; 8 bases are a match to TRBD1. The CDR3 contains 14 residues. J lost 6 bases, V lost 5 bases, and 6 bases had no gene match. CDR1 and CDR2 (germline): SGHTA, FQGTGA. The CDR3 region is CASSPPDRANEQFF. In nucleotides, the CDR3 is TGTGCCAGCAGCCCACCGGACAGGGCCAATGAGCAGTTCTTC.

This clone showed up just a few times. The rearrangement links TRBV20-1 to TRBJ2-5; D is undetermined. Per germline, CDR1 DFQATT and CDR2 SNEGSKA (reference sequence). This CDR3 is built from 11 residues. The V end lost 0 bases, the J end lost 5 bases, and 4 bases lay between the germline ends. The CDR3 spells CSARDEETQYF. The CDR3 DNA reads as TGCAGTGCTAGAGATGAGGAGACCCAGTACTTC.

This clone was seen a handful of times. The DNA of the CDR3 is TGTGCCAGCAGTTCCAACAGCTTCCAAGAGACCCAGTACTTC. This sequence encodes CASSSNSFQETQYF. This chain joins TRBV6-2 or TRBV6-3 and TRBJ2-5; D call uncertain. Germline V gene lookup returns CDR1 MNHEY and CDR2 SVGEGT. The CDR3 is 14 residues long. The V end was cut by 4 bases, the J end by 1 base, with 10 bases between.

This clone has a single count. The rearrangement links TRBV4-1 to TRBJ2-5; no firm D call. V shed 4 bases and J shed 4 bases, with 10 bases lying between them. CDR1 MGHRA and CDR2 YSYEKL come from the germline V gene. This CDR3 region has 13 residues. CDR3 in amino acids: CASSPENSETQYF. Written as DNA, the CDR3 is TGCGCCAGCAGCCCAGAAAACTCAGAGACCCAGTACTTC.

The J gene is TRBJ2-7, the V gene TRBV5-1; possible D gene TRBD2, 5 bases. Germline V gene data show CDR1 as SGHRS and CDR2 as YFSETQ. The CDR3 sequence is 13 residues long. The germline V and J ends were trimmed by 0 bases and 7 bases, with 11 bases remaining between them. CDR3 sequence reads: CASSLGARVEQYF. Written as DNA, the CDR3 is TGCGCCAGCAGCTTGGGGGCGAGGGTGGAGCAGTACTTC.